The 19 T cell receptor beta chains given below trace back to one sample, sequenced in a study of T-cell reconstitution after alpha-beta-depleted transplantation in children. Researchers prepared the TCRbeta library using unique molecular identifiers, the study reports. TCRdb reprocessed the PCR reads with MiXCR, giving one entry per CDR3 protein. The sample carries 450,000 to 600,000 distinct CDR3 sequences, around 20% recorded once. Sequenced here: PBMCs from the stem cell graft donor, sampled from the stem cell graft. These receptors all stem from a human donor who donated a stem cell graft to a child with acute lymphoblastic leukemia.

V gene TRBV29-1 combines with J gene TRBJ2-1, with D unclear. The CDR3 covers 12 residues. From germline, CDR1 is SQVTM and CDR2 ANQGSEA. V was trimmed by 7 bases and J by 13 bases, leaving 20 bases between them. For the CDR3, the DNA is TGCAGCGCCGCCGTCGCCATGCCTGTTCAGTTCTTC. Translating it yields CSAAVAMPVQFF.

This clonotype was seen repeatedly, ten times or more. The V call is TRBV27, the J call TRBJ2-1; no clear D gene. The V and J ends lost 1 base and 6 bases respectively, with 1 base between them. Germline V CDR1 and CDR2: MNHEY, SMNVEV (reference sequence). The CDR3 sequence is 11 residues long. Here the CDR3 reads CASSLFNEQFF. The DNA of the CDR3 is TGTGCCAGCAGTTTATTCAATGAGCAGTTCTTC.

The chain couples TRBV19 to TRBJ1-1; D unresolved. This CDR3 is built from 14 residues. In germline, CDR1 is LNHDA, CDR2 SQIVND (reference sequence). With 5 bases removed from V and 0 bases from J, the gap between germline ends came to 10 bases. DNA for the CDR3: TGTGCCAGTAGTGAAGGAGGTATGAACACTGAAGCTTTCTTT. This sequence encodes CASSEGGMNTEAFF.

This clonotype showed up just a few times. The chain carries TRBV20-1 and TRBJ1-1; no clear D. This CDR3 contains 12 residues. The germline V gene encodes CDR1 DFQATT and CDR2 SNEGSKA (reference sequence). The V end was cut by 3 bases, the J end by 6 bases, with 11 bases between. The chain's CDR3 is CSASGPASEAFF. The CDR3 DNA follows: TGCAGTGCTAGTGGGCCAGCATCTGAAGCTTTCTTT.

This clonotype was observed a handful of times. The chain is built from TRBV6-1 and TRBJ2-2; tentative D call: TRBD2 (5 bases). Germline V CDR1 and CDR2: MNHNS, SASEGT. The CDR3 is made up of 12 amino acids. Trimming removed 6 bases from V and 6 bases from J, with 8 bases in between. CDR3 in DNA: TGTGCCAGCAGCGGGAAAGCCGGGGAGCTGTTTTTT. Amino acids: CASSGKAGELFF.

The chain combines TRBV7-6 with TRBJ1-4; D gene ambiguous. The CDR3 loop spans 15 amino acids. The V and J ends lost 1 base and 9 bases respectively, with 15 bases between them. The germline gives CDR1 SGHVS, CDR2 FNYEAQ. In DNA, the CDR3 is TGTGCCAGCAGCTTAGAATGGGGAGGTAGTAAAAAACTGTTTTTT. Amino acid sequence: CASSLEWGGSKKLFF.

This clonotype was counted between two and nine times. The J gene is TRBJ2-1, the V gene TRBV9; a possible D gene is TRBD2 (6 bases). Germline V lookup: CDR1 SGDLS, CDR2 YYNGEE. Trimming stripped 4 bases from V and 2 bases from J, with 16 bases between. The CDR3 loop spans 16 amino acids. In nucleotides, the CDR3 is TGTGCCAGCAGCCAATACCTAGCGATTGCCTACAATGAGCAGTTCTTC. It codes for CASSQYLAIAYNEQFF.

The genes are TRBV19 and TRBJ2-7; 7 bases agree with TRBD2. In germline, CDR1 is LNHDA, CDR2 SQIVND (reference sequence). The CDR3 has 13 residues. With V trimmed by 9 bases and J by 3 bases, 8 bases remained unmatched. CDR3 nucleotides: TGTGCCAGCGGGGTAGGGACTATCTACGAGCAGTACTTC. This codes for CASGVGTIYEQYF.

This clonotype was observed a few times. The J gene is TRBJ2-3, the V gene TRBV20-1, with 15 bases identical to TRBD2. Per germline, CDR1 DFQATT and CDR2 SNEGSKA (reference sequence). The CDR3 contains 16 residues. The CDR3 nucleotides read TGCGGGGGACTAGCGGGAGGCGCGACTAGCACAGATACGCAGTATTTT. It yields the protein CGGLAGGATSTDTQYF.

The chain employs TRBV15 and TRBJ1-2; 8 bases map to TRBD1. V shed 3 bases, J shed 2 bases, and the junction held 2 bases outside the gene matches. This CDR3 spans 14 amino acids. In germline, CDR1 is LNHNV, CDR2 YYDKDF (reference sequence). CDR3 nucleotides: TGTGCCACCAGCAGGGACAGGGCCAACTATGGCTACACCTTC. It encodes CATSRDRANYGYTF.

The chain combines TRBV30 with TRBJ1-1; a possible D gene is TRBD1 (5 bases). The V gene's germline CDR1 is GTSNPN and CDR2 SVGIG (reference sequence). This CDR3 is 16 amino acids long. V dropped 0 bases and J dropped 0 bases, with 14 bases sitting between them. CDR3 loop: CAWSVVGQILNTEAFF. In DNA, the CDR3 is TGTGCCTGGAGTGTAGTGGGGCAGATCCTGAACACTGAAGCTTTCTTT. Together with reference TRBV30 and TRBJ1-1, the CDR3 gives the full variable domain: SQTIHQWPATLVQPVGSPLSLECTVEGTSNPNLYWYRQAAGRGLQLLFYSVGIGQISSEVPQNLSASRPQDRQFILSSKKLLLSDSGFYLCAWSVVGQILNTEAFFGQGTRLTVV.

This clonotype was detected a few times. The germline gene is not matched at one end of the junction; a read error may be the cause. The rearrangement joins TRBV20-1 to TRBJ1-6; D might be TRBD1 (5 bases). In germline, CDR1 is DFQATT, CDR2 SNEGSKA (reference sequence). The CDR3 has 15 amino acids. The CDR3 region is CSAGPIDRNNSPLHF. Here the CDR3 DNA reads TGCAGTGCAGGACCAATCGACAGAAATAACTCACCCCTCCACTTT.

This clonotype has a handful of counts. This chain connects TRBV10-1 to TRBJ2-3; TRBD2 matches 11 bases. From germline, CDR1 is WNHNN and CDR2 SYGVQD (reference sequence). The CDR3 length is 18 residues. J gave up 2 bases and V 1 base, and 8 bases lay outside the gene matches. CDR3: CASSEFSPSGRHTDTQYF. As DNA, the CDR3 is TGCGCCAGCAGTGAGTTTTCTCCTAGCGGGAGGCACACAGATACGCAGTATTTT.

This rearrangement joins TRBV5-1 to TRBJ2-5; 7 bases align to TRBD2. CDR1 is SGHRS, CDR2 YFSETQ, per germline. V lost 1 base, J lost 5 bases, and 8 bases stayed unmatched. This CDR3 spans 15 amino acids. CDR3 region: CASSLNAGVSETQYF. CDR3 DNA sequence: TGCGCCAGCAGCTTGAATGCGGGAGTAAGTGAGACCCAGTACTTC.

The rearrangement uses TRBV20-1 and TRBJ2-7, with 7 bases lining up with TRBD1. In germline, CDR1 is DFQATT, CDR2 SNEGSKA (reference sequence). The CDR3 sequence is 15 residues long. The trim removed 3 bases at V and 7 bases at J, leaving 15 bases unmatched. CDR3 amino acids: CSASLRQGHLWEQYF. Written as DNA, the CDR3 is TGCAGTGCTAGTCTAAGACAGGGACACCTTTGGGAGCAGTACTTC.

The CDR3 loop is CSVLGDGNEQFF. CDR3 DNA sequence: TGCAGCGTTCTAGGAGACGGGAATGAGCAGTTCTTC. This rearrangement joins TRBV29-1 to TRBJ2-1; D not resolved. Germline loops: CDR1 SQVTM, CDR2 ANQGSEA. Trimming removed 5 bases at V and 7 bases at J, with 12 bases between. This CDR3 contains 12 residues.

In nucleotides, the CDR3 is TGCGCCAGCAGCTTGGAAGGTCCAGGAGGTTATTCAAACATTCAGTACTTC. Translating it yields CASSLEGPGGYSNIQYF. The V and J genes are TRBV5-1 and TRBJ2-4, with a weak D call TRBD2 (5 bases). Germline assignment: CDR1 SGHRS and CDR2 YFSETQ. Trimming took 0 bases from V and 6 from J, leaving 19 bases between them. The CDR3 contains 17 residues. Full variable domain (remainder filled in from reference TRBV5-1 and TRBJ2-4): KAGVTQTPRYLIKTRGQQVTLSCSPISGHRSVSWYQQTPGQGLQFLFEYFSETQRNKGNFPGRFSGRQFSNSRSEMNVSTLELGDSALYLCASSLEGPGGYSNIQYFGAGTRLSVL.

This clonotype has at least ten counts. V gene TRBV7-8 combines with J gene TRBJ2-3, with D unresolved. V lost 4 bases to trimming and J lost 2 bases, with 4 bases between them. CDR3 length: 12 amino acids. Germline V gene lookup returns CDR1 SGHVS and CDR2 FQNEAQ. Here the CDR3 reads CASSSTTDTQYF. As DNA, the CDR3 is TGTGCCAGCAGCTCCACCACAGATACGCAGTATTTT.

This chain connects TRBV27 to TRBJ1-4; D perhaps matches TRBD1 (6 bases). The CDR3 contains 15 residues. Trimming removed 0 bases from V and 7 bases from J, with 12 bases in between. Germline V CDR1 and CDR2: MNHEY, SMNVEV (reference sequence). CDR3 in DNA: TGTGCCAGCAGTTTATCTGCCGGAGGGGGTGAAAAACTGTTTTTT. It is translated as CASSLSAGGGEKLFF.